The sequence of this T cell receptor (beta chain) was determined in a study of radiotherapy plus CTLA-4 blockade in lung cancer. Study details: Of the patients, about 20% showed objective responses and roughly 30% attained disease control.

Sequencing was performed with immunoSEQ multiplex PCR; in TCRdb, only in-frame clones are kept and a portion is missing. This table has about 49,000 clones, approximately 90% appearing once. The CDR3 length is 13 residues. From germline, CDR1 is WNHNN and CDR2 SYGVQD (reference sequence). V shed 5 bases and J 13 bases; nucleotides not matched to a gene: 7. CTLA-4 blockade using ipilimumab, together with focal radiation, was received by patients with chemo-refractory metastatic non-small-cell lung cancer. For this clone: What it recognizes is unknown.

General study findings and limits: How blood T cell clones changed early, along with interferon-beta, reportedly forecast response best. Following radiotherapy plus ipilimumab, tumor-derived TCR clones expanded in the blood.

The specimen comprised peripheral blood, sampled from a patient treated with radiotherapy plus ipilimumab. This clonotype was obtained from a human donor with non-small cell lung cancer whose response to radiotherapy plus ipilimumab could not be evaluated. The J gene is TRBJ2-1, the V gene TRBV10-1; 11 bases agree with TRBD2. CDR3 residues: CASSPGLAGGQFF. CDR3 coding DNA: TGCGCCAGCAGTCCCGGACTAGCGGGTGGCCAGTTCTTC.